This T cell receptor beta chain derives from a study of cytomegalovirus exposure and HLA in healthy donors. There are 15 residues in the CDR3. Germline CDR1 reads LNHDA; CDR2 reads SQIVND (reference sequence). The PCR had 60 Vbeta and 13 Jbeta primers. This table comes from immunoSEQ multiplex PCR, and its TCRdb copy is limited to in-frame clones, with some not included. The repertoire holds roughly 190,000 clones, with approximately 59% as singletons. As for this clone: The germline gene is not matched at one end of the junction; a read error may be the cause.

The sequencing sample was made of PBMCs. The rearrangement links TRBV19 to TRBJ2-3, with TRBD2 identical over 10 bases. This receptor was taken from a man aged 35 to 55 in good health and CMV-seronegative. CDR3: CASSIDLTSGASVHF. Here the CDR3 DNA reads TGTGCCAGTAGTATAGATCTAACTAGCGGGGCCTCTGTCCATTTT.